This T cell receptor beta chain derives from a study of memory CD4+ T cells and cytomegalovirus serostatus. In the case of this clone: Its antigen is unidentified.

The data were produced by immunoSEQ multiplex PCR, yet TCRdb's version contains in-frame clones alone and is incomplete. The sample lists approximately 63,000 clones; 80% were seen once. Study findings and constraints: Suggested: most of the CMV-linked TCR signature lies in CD4+ memory cells.

Single viable CD3+CD4+CD8-CD45RO+ cells were sorted as the memory CD4+ T cells. CD4+ T cells were isolated by positive magnetic selection. Sequencing used memory CD4+ T cells from blood. The source of this sequence is an adult in good health and CMV-seronegative. Some clones in this sample may be carry-over from other donors' samples.

The CDR3 is CASSFTGAFYEQYF. Written as DNA, the CDR3 is TGTGCCAGCAGCTTTACAGGGGCTTTCTACGAGCAGTACTTC. J is TRBJ2-7 and V is TRBV5-6; 7 nucleotides line up with TRBD1. The germline CDR1 and CDR2 sequences are SGHDT and YYEEEE. This CDR3 has 14 amino acids. Trimming took 2 bases from V and 3 from J; bases not matched to a gene: 5.